This entry concerns a single TCR beta chain. This clone's antigen is unknown. It has no much larger one-base neighbor in the sample; base qualities were not kept. The CDR3 measures 13 amino acids from cysteine to phenylalanine. Solely the CDR3 DNA is kept, with 39 bases framed from the first base. These data come from a study of T-cell memory formation after mild COVID-19 (dated by TCRdb to the early 2020s). A note on the overall study: TCR sequence clusters from the two donors were largely donor specific. In a couple of donors, T-cell clones that expanded and contracted after mild COVID-19 were tracked by sequencing TCRalpha and TCRbeta repertoires over time. Two young, previously healthy adult volunteers made up the cohort, one male and one female. Results and caveats for the whole study, not just this receptor: SARS-CoV-2 specificity of the second-wave clones peaking on day 37 was not confirmed. The study included only a couple of mild cases, and larger cohorts that include severe cases with pre-infection samples were judged to be necessary. From day 15 to 85, contracting clones showed balanced CD4/CD8 phenotypes, whereas a second wave of clones that expanded from day 15 to 37 leaned towards CD4+. Some responding clones were detected in pre-infection memory, which suggested that pre-existing cross-reactive memory T cells had joined the SARS-CoV-2 response. Contracting CD4+ clones were found mainly in CM and EM memory subsets, while CD8+ clones were enriched in EMRA.

Ficoll-Paque density gradient centrifugation was the method used to isolate PBMCs. The sample was run on an Illumina NovaSeq 6000. TCRalpha and TCRbeta cDNA libraries were built by 5'RACE with constant-segment primers, adding sample barcodes and unique molecular identifiers. RNA was extracted from every sample with Trizol reagent. Library amplification was performed in two PCR steps, and a second sample barcode and Illumina TruSeq adapters were introduced in the second step. The libraries were sequenced on an Illumina NovaSeq using 2 x 150 bp paired-end reads. Turning to the authors' computational methods: Demultiplexing of reads and collapsing into UMI-guided consensus sequences were performed with migec v1.2.7. With mixcr v2.1.11, UMI consensuses were aligned to TRA and TRB V and J templates and assembled into clonotypes. Expanded or contracted clonotypes were those called significant by both edgeR and NoisET, with noise models trained on biological replicates. edgeR calls used a false discovery rate-adjusted p below 0.01 and a log2 fold-change threshold of 1. As an exploratory analysis of dynamics, PCA with hierarchical clustering was applied to max-normalized trajectories of the 1000 most abundant clonotypes. Separately sequenced CD4+ and CD8+ repertoires were used to assign the CD4 or CD8 phenotype of responding clones. TCRdb redid the processing of the public reads, applying fastp at Q25 and MiXCR, and retained in-frame beta chains. Every distinct CDR3 protein forms one entry, paired with its most common genes and DNA. These V and J calls derive from TCRdb rather than the authors' analysis. The sample yields a few hundred thousand distinct CDR3 sequences; 20% to 25% were counted once. The top ten clones comprise 12% of the sample.

The sample consisted of PBMCs or a T cell subset sorted from them (not recorded which). This receptor was taken from an adult woman who had mild COVID-19 (a few samples of this study predate the infection). The sample titles of this study are shuffled in the database, so cell type and time point are left out; the donor was told from shared clones. The chain employs TRBV21-1 and TRBJ2-7; the D call in the table, TRBD1, was not verified against the DNA. TRBV21-1 represents a pseudogene. The DNA sequence reads TGTGCCAGCAACCGGACAAAACCCTACGAGCAGTACTTC. This sequence encodes CASNRTKPYEQYF.